This T cell receptor beta chain was observed in a study of blood T cell repertoires in COVID-19. The table lists this clone with many counts. Assay: immunoSEQ multiplex PCR; the TCRdb copy retains only in-frame clones and omits some. The sample includes hundreds of thousands of clones, around 81% seen only once; the top ten take around 7.4%. Trimming cost V 0 bases and J 4 bases, with 8 bases left between them. The germline CDR1 and CDR2 sequences are MRHNA and SNTAGT. The CDR3 runs 14 residues. Input material: PBMCs or T cells enriched from blood (not recorded which). The chain recombines TRBV6-4 with TRBJ2-3; D remains ambiguous. This TCR was recovered from a woman aged 40 to 50 with acute COVID-19. The CDR3: CASSDSLASDTQYF. CDR3 in DNA: TGTGCCAGCAGTGACTCCTTAGCCTCAGATACGCAGTATTTT.